This T cell receptor beta chain was recovered during a study of blood T cell repertoires in COVID-19. The wider study: Specimens from acute and convalescent COVID-19 originated in the United States, Italy and Spain. PBMCs, B-cell-depleted T cells, or T cells were the source of the cDNA or gDNA that made up the material.

Original processing methods: The assay estimated nucleated cells by amplifying reference gene primers. Libraries were prepared by immunoSEQ multiplex PCR; TCRdb keeps only in-frame clonotypes and omits some of them. V, J and clone size are those of that table, while D and trimming were read from the DNA. This table has roughly 350,000 clones, less than 85% appearing once. Trimming removed 4 bases from V and 5 bases from J; junction bases left unmatched: 17. The CDR3 consists of 18 residues. The germline gives CDR1 SGHRS, CDR2 YFSETQ. Sequencing was performed on peripheral blood. This clonotype was obtained from a woman younger than 30 with acute or convalescent COVID-19. The chain joins TRBV5-1 to TRBJ1-1; 10 nucleotides match TRBD1. This CDR3 is CASSPIPGTGAQGTEAFF. CDR3 sequence (DNA): TGCGCCAGCAGCCCCATCCCGGGGACAGGGGCCCAGGGAACTGAAGCTTTCTTT.